These 32 T cell receptor beta chains were all obtained from the same sample, sequenced in a study of human T cells and chemical hapten exposure. Via MiXCR, TCRdb re-called the RACE reads, giving one row per CDR3 protein. The profile shows about 380,000 distinct CDR3 sequences, 5.1% of them singletons. Time point given: pre-sensitization, week 0. Specified treatment: therapeutic diphenylcyclopropenone sensitization with weekly scalp DPC. The material was whole blood, obtained in connection with sensitization to the hapten diphenylcyclopropenone (DPC). The receptors shown here come from a woman aged 45-59 years with alopecia areata. Some clones in this sample may be carry-over from other donors' samples.

A few counts support this clonotype. The rearrangement links TRBV6-5 to TRBJ2-7; unclear D gene. The CDR3 covers 15 residues. CDR1 and CDR2 (germline): MNHEY, SVGAGI. With 6 bases removed from V and 0 bases from J, the gap between germline ends came to 15 bases. The CDR3 region is CASRAGPGASYEQYF. The DNA of the CDR3 is TGTGCCAGCAGAGCTGGTCCCGGCGCCTCCTACGAGCAGTACTTC.

This clonotype was picked up many times. This chain's CDR3 is CASGRTEKLFF. The CDR3 DNA reads TGTGCCAGCGGGCGGACTGAAAAACTGTTTTTT. J is TRBJ1-4 and V is TRBV9, with D unclear. Germline CDR1 reads SGDLS; CDR2 reads YYNGEE. The CDR3 runs to 11 residues. The ends were cut back, 7 bases at V and 7 bases at J, with 8 bases in the middle.

The rearrangement links TRBV3-1 to TRBJ2-7; perhaps TRBD2 as D (5 bases). Trimming took 0 bases from V and 0 from J, leaving 12 bases between them. Germline CDR1 reads LGHDT; CDR2 reads YNNKEL (reference sequence). The CDR3 loop spans 16 amino acids. Here the CDR3 reads CASSQDGGGRSYEQYF. CDR3 in DNA: TGTGCCAGCAGCCAAGATGGAGGCGGGCGCTCCTACGAGCAGTACTTC.

This clonotype was detected ten times or more. This chain links TRBV18 with TRBJ2-7; D might be TRBD2 (6 bases). V was shortened by 6 bases and J by 0 bases, with 9 bases between the two germline ends. The CDR3 has 13 residues. Per the germline V gene, CDR1 is KGHSH and CDR2 is LQKENI. CDR3 coding DNA: TGTGCCAGCTCTGGGGGGACCTCCTACGAGCAGTACTTC. Translated: CASSGGTSYEQYF.

The chain is built from TRBV27 and TRBJ2-2; 11 positions agree with TRBD1. Per germline, CDR1 MNHEY and CDR2 SMNVEV (reference sequence). The CDR3 is 16 amino acids. Trimming took 6 bases from V and 2 from J; bases not matched to a gene: 5. CDR3 bases: TGTGCCAGCAGCCCCGGGACAGGGGGTAACACCGGGGAGCTGTTTTTT. This gives the protein CASSPGTGGNTGELFF.

The chain carries TRBV6-5 and TRBJ1-1, with TRBD1 as a possible D gene (5 bases). Germline CDR1 is MNHEY and CDR2 is SVGAGI. The CDR3 covers 16 residues. V was shortened by 5 bases and J by 2 bases, with 18 bases between the two germline ends. CDR3 loop: CASSNPAGRANTEAFF. CDR3 coding DNA: TGTGCCAGCAGTAATCCTGCGGGCAGGGCTAACACTGAAGCTTTCTTT.

This clonotype has a count of ten or more. The chain is built from TRBV18 and TRBJ2-6; no clear D gene. Germline values: CDR1 KGHSH, CDR2 LQKENI. The CDR3 loop spans 13 amino acids. The V end was cut by 3 bases, the J end by 4 bases, with 4 bases between. The CDR3: CASSPGGANVLTF. In DNA form, the CDR3 reads TGTGCCAGCTCACCCGGGGGGGCCAACGTCCTGACTTTC.

This clonotype was seen many times. This chain links TRBV20-1 with TRBJ2-7, with 9 nucleotides matching TRBD1. Germline V gene data show CDR1 as DFQATT and CDR2 as SNEGSKA (reference sequence). Trimming at V came to 5 bases and at J to 7 bases, leaving 12 bases not matched to a gene. This CDR3 is 14 amino acids long. CDR3 sequence reads: CSAAAGTGSREQYF. The CDR3 DNA is TGCAGTGCTGCCGCCGGGACAGGGTCGCGGGAGCAGTACTTC.

The sample holds many counts of this clonotype. The J gene is TRBJ2-2, the V gene TRBV10-3; a possible D gene is TRBD1 (7 bases). The germline V gene has CDR1 ENHRY and CDR2 SYGVKD. Trimming cost V 5 bases and J 4 bases, with 20 bases left between them. The CDR3 is 17 residues long. DNA of the CDR3: TGTGCCATCAGTTCTCAGGCGGGACAGTCTATCACCGGGGAGCTGTTTTTT. It specifies CAISSQAGQSITGELFF.

This clonotype was seen at least ten times. The chain joins TRBV7-8 to TRBJ2-5; 16 positions match TRBD2. The CDR3 runs to 18 residues. V lost 7 bases, J lost 2 bases, and 10 bases stayed unmatched. In germline, CDR1 is SGHVS, CDR2 FQNEAQ. CDR3 amino acids: CASTEPGTSGRDQETQYF. Written as DNA, the CDR3 is TGTGCCAGCACCGAACCCGGGACTAGCGGGAGGGATCAAGAGACCCAGTACTTC. The entire variable domain, with the rest obtained from reference TRBV7-8 and TRBJ2-5, is as follows: GAGVSQSPRYKVAKRGQDVALRCDPISGHVSLFWYQQALGQGPEFLTYFQNEAQLDKSGLPSDRFFAERPEGSVSTLKIQRTQQEDSAVYLCASTEPGTSGRDQETQYFGPGTRLLVL.

In its sample, this clonotype was seen many times. The rearrangement joins TRBV9 to TRBJ2-7; D possibly corresponds to TRBD1 (5 bases). Trimming removed 0 bases from V and 2 bases from J, with 9 bases in between. Germline CDR1 reads SGDLS; CDR2 reads YYNGEE. CDR3 length: 14 residues. This CDR3 is CASSVDPGPYEQYF. DNA for the CDR3: TGTGCCAGCAGCGTAGATCCAGGGCCCTACGAGCAGTACTTC. The full variable domain, rest sourced from reference TRBV9 and TRBJ2-7, is DSGVTQTPKHLITATGQRVTLRCSPRSGDLSVYWYQQSLDQGLQFLIQYYNGEERAKGNILERFSAQQFPDLHSELNLSSLELGDSALYFCASSVDPGPYEQYFGPGTRLTVT.

This clonotype was seen only a few times. V and J are TRBV5-1 and TRBJ1-1; TRBD1 aligns across 7 bases. V trimming: 3 bases; J trimming: 4 bases; junction bases outside the gene matches: 3. Germline CDR1 and CDR2: SGHRS and YFSETQ. The CDR3 contains 13 residues. CDR3 sequence: CASSSGQTTEAFF. The CDR3 DNA follows: TGCGCCAGCAGCTCGGGACAGACCACTGAAGCTTTCTTT.

This clonotype has a count of ten or more. The J gene is TRBJ2-1, the V gene TRBV24-1; D not certain. V was pared by 5 bases and J by 0 bases, with 10 bases between. The CDR3 length is 15 residues. Germline lookup yields CDR1 KGHDR and CDR2 SFDVKD. In nucleotides, the CDR3 is TGTGCCACCAGTGGCCTCCTAAGCTCCTACAATGAGCAGTTCTTC. It is translated as CATSGLLSSYNEQFF.

This clonotype appeared a few times. The junction departs from germline at one end; a sequencing error may be responsible. The chain's CDR3 is CSRYEQYF. CDR3 DNA: TGTTCACGGTACGAGCAGTACTTC. The chain employs TRBV20-1 and TRBJ2-7; D not resolved. Germline V CDR1 and CDR2: DFQATT, SNEGSKA (reference sequence). This CDR3 contains 8 residues.

V gene TRBV18 combines with J gene TRBJ1-2; 8 bases match TRBD1. Per the germline V gene, CDR1 is KGHSH and CDR2 is LQKENI. The V segment lost 4 bases and the J segment 4 bases; nucleotides outside the gene matches: 8. This CDR3 region has 15 residues. The CDR3 nucleotides are TGTGCCAGCTCACTCGGACAGGGAGGGTCCTATGGCTACACCTTC. As protein: CASSLGQGGSYGYTF.

This sequence joins TRBV9 and TRBJ1-6, with D possibly matching TRBD1 (5 bases). Looked up from germline, CDR1 is SGDLS and CDR2 is YYNGEE. The CDR3 sequence is 13 residues long. Trimming shortened V by 4 bases and J by 10 bases, and 12 bases separated the two germline ends. This chain's CDR3 is CASSPGEKSPLHF. The CDR3 DNA sequence: TGTGCCAGCAGCCCGGGGGAGAAATCACCCCTCCACTTT. Based on the CDR3 plus reference TRBV9 and TRBJ1-6, the full variable domain is DSGVTQTPKHLITATGQRVTLRCSPRSGDLSVYWYQQSLDQGLQFLIQYYNGEERAKGNILERFSAQQFPDLHSELNLSSLELGDSALYFCASSPGEKSPLHFGNGTRLTVT.

This clonotype was recorded a few times. This chain uses TRBV5-1 with TRBJ1-1; D remains ambiguous. Germline lookup yields CDR1 SGHRS and CDR2 YFSETQ. V was cut by 1 base and J by 2 bases, with 6 bases left in between. The CDR3 is 13 residues long. The CDR3 nucleotides read TGCGCCAGCAGCTTGATCTTTAACACTGAAGCTTTCTTT. This gives the protein CASSLIFNTEAFF.

At least ten counts were recorded for this clonotype. V is TRBV5-4 and J is TRBJ2-5; D is perhaps TRBD1 or TRBD2 (5 bases each). Looked up from germline, CDR1 is SGHNT and CDR2 is YYREEE (reference sequence). CDR3 length: 15 amino acids. V lost 0 bases and J 5 bases, leaving 14 bases between the germline ends. CDR3 sequence: CASSLGGPFRETQYF. CDR3 in DNA: TGTGCCAGCAGCTTGGGGGGACCCTTTAGGGAGACCCAGTACTTC.

The V call is TRBV7-8, the J call TRBJ1-3, with D possibly TRBD1 on 6 matching bases. The V end was cut by 5 bases, the J end by 0 bases, with 14 bases between. Per germline, CDR1 SGHVS and CDR2 FQNEAQ. The CDR3 is 16 amino acids. The CDR3 loop is CASSVRDKHSGNTIYF. The CDR3 DNA sequence: TGTGCCAGCAGCGTCCGGGACAAGCACTCTGGAAACACCATATATTTT.

This clonotype has more than one count but fewer than ten. The chain uses TRBV6-1 and TRBJ1-6, with 7 bases fitting TRBD1. J gave up 9 bases and V 5 bases, and 10 bases lay outside the gene matches. This CDR3 spans 15 amino acids. Germline V lookup: CDR1 MNHNS, CDR2 SASEGT. The CDR3 loop is CASSKRQGTISPLHF. In nucleotides, the CDR3 is TGTGCCAGCAGTAAACGACAGGGAACTATTTCACCCCTCCACTTT.

This clonotype was seen many times. V usage is TRBV29-1 and J usage is TRBJ1-1, with D perhaps matching TRBD1 (5 bases). Germline lookup yields CDR1 SQVTM and CDR2 ANQGSEA. CDR3 length equals 13 residues. Trimming stripped 6 bases from V and 4 bases from J, with 15 bases between. In nucleotides, the CDR3 is TGCAGCGTGGATCAGGGTGGCGGCACTGAAGCTTTCTTT. Its protein is CSVDQGGGTEAFF.

There are a few counts of this clonotype. The V call is TRBV6-5, the J call TRBJ2-2, with TRBD1 identical over 8 bases. CDR1 is MNHEY, CDR2 SVGAGI, per germline. CDR3 length: 15 amino acids. V was pared by 2 bases and J by 5 bases, with 4 bases of the junction left unmatched. The CDR3 protein is CASSYDRGRTGELFF. The CDR3 DNA sequence: TGTGCCAGCAGTTACGACAGGGGCCGGACCGGGGAGCTGTTTTTT.

This clonotype was counted ten times or more. This chain connects TRBV20-1 to TRBJ2-7; D possibly corresponds to TRBD1 (6 bases). The V end lost 2 bases, the J end lost 5 bases, and 10 bases lay between the germline ends. CDR1 is DFQATT and CDR2 is SNEGSKA in the germline V gene (reference sequence). CDR3 length equals 12 residues. The CDR3 region has the DNA TGCAGTGCTAGAACAGGGTCCCACGAGCAGTACTTC. Amino acid sequence: CSARTGSHEQYF.

Ten or more counts support this clonotype. The chain couples TRBV5-1 to TRBJ2-7; possibly TRBD2 for D (6 bases). This CDR3 has 16 amino acids. V gave up 0 bases and J gave up 0 bases, with 13 bases separating them. Per the germline V gene, CDR1 is SGHRS and CDR2 is YFSETQ. This CDR3 is CASSLGSAGSSYEQYF. CDR3 DNA sequence: TGCGCCAGCAGCTTGGGGTCCGCCGGGAGCTCCTACGAGCAGTACTTC.

This clonotype was observed many times. This chain links TRBV6-2 or TRBV6-3 with TRBJ1-5, with D possibly being TRBD1 (6 bases). Trimming stripped 3 bases from V and 4 bases from J, with 16 bases between. Germline V lookup: CDR1 MNHEY, CDR2 SVGEGT. This CDR3 is built from 16 residues. The CDR3: CASSYPRQAVNQPQHF. CDR3 nucleotide sequence: TGTGCCAGCAGTTATCCCAGACAGGCGGTGAATCAGCCCCAGCATTTT.

This clonotype was counted a few times. The chain links TRBV20-1 to TRBJ2-5, with D uncertain. V lost 3 bases to trimming and J lost 5 bases, with 13 bases between them. Germline V gene lookup returns CDR1 DFQATT and CDR2 SNEGSKA (reference sequence). The CDR3 consists of 13 residues. The CDR3 region has the DNA TGCAGTGCTAGGTCGGCTAGATTGGAGACCCAGTACTTC. Residues: CSARSARLETQYF.

This clonotype occurred a few times. J is TRBJ1-2 and V is TRBV25-1; 7 bases map to TRBD1. V shed 4 bases and J 7 bases; nucleotides not matched to a gene: 9. CDR1 and CDR2 (germline): MGHDK, SYGVNS. This CDR3 spans 14 amino acids. The CDR3 DNA sequence: TGTGCCAGCAGTGTTCCCGACAGGGTGGCTGGCTACACCTTC. It specifies CASSVPDRVAGYTF.

This clonotype was recorded at least ten times. The V call is TRBV6-5, the J call TRBJ2-6, with 7 nucleotides matching TRBD1. Unmatched junction bases numbered 5, after V lost 5 bases and J lost 4 bases. CDR1 and CDR2 from the germline V gene are MNHEY and SVGAGI. CDR3 size: 15 residues. For the CDR3, the DNA is TGTGCCAGCAGTACGACAGGGTCCGGGGCCAACGTCCTGACTTTC. It is translated as CASSTTGSGANVLTF.

This clonotype was seen more than once but under ten times. The chain employs TRBV20-1 and TRBJ1-1, with 7 bases fitting TRBD1. CDR1 DFQATT and CDR2 SNEGSKA come from the germline V gene (reference sequence). The CDR3 consists of 13 residues. Trimming at V came to 6 bases and at J to 4 bases, leaving 8 bases not matched to a gene. The CDR3 loop reads CSAETGLATEAFF. The CDR3 bases are TGCAGTGCGGAGACAGGGCTGGCCACTGAAGCTTTCTTT.

In this sample, this clonotype turned up many times. The chain carries TRBV7-8 and TRBJ2-7; the D gene is possibly TRBD2 (6 bases). The CDR3 totals 12 residues. Germline CDR1 reads SGHVS; CDR2 reads FQNEAQ. V was cut by 8 bases and J by 2 bases, with 10 bases left in between. CDR3 protein: CASWDSPYEQYF. The CDR3 region has the DNA TGTGCCAGCTGGGACTCCCCCTACGAGCAGTACTTC.

In its sample, this clonotype was seen many times. The genes are TRBV5-4 and TRBJ2-3; D unresolved. The V end lost 0 bases, the J end lost 2 bases, and 10 bases lay between the germline ends. The CDR3 has 15 residues. Germline CDR1 SGHNT, CDR2 YYREEE (reference sequence). The CDR3 is CASSLETELTDTQYF. Here the CDR3 DNA reads TGTGCCAGCAGCTTGGAGACGGAGCTCACAGATACGCAGTATTTT.

This clonotype appeared many times. The chain has TRBV6-6 and TRBJ2-3, with 8 positions matching TRBD2. Germline CDR1 and CDR2: MNHNY and SVGAGI (reference sequence). J gave up 2 bases and V 7 bases, and 2 bases lay outside the gene matches. The CDR3 spans 13 residues. CDR3 sequence (DNA): TGTGCCAGCACGGGAGGGTCCACAGATACGCAGTATTTT. This codes for CASTGGSTDTQYF.